This entry lists 23 T cell receptor beta chains sequenced from one sample in a study of post-analysis software for immune sequencing data. Their antigen targets remain unknown. Researchers reported that TCR beta cDNA libraries carried unique molecular identifiers. One entry per CDR3 protein, called by TCRdb with MiXCR from the PCR reads. This table has about 810,000 distinct CDR3 sequences, under 70% appearing once. Study-level results: Elevated frequency relative to controls characterized four or five TRBV segments in patients, TRBV5-6, TRBV5-1 and TRBV20-1 among them.

Sequenced: blood. The receptors were gathered from a girl aged 10-17 years with multiple sclerosis.

The sample holds a few counts of this clonotype. This chain uses TRBV12-3 or TRBV12-4 with TRBJ2-7, with D possibly matching TRBD1 (6 bases). Trimming took off 3 bases at V and 4 bases at J, with 10 bases between the two ends. The CDR3 has 13 residues. Written as DNA, the CDR3 is TGTGCCAGCAGTTTTGCACAGGGATACGAGCAGTACTTC. Its protein is CASSFAQGYEQYF.

This clonotype appeared a few times. This sequence joins TRBV20-1 and TRBJ2-1; 7 bases line up with TRBD2. CDR1 and CDR2 (germline): DFQATT, SNEGSKA (reference sequence). J gave up 7 bases and V 8 bases, and 14 bases lay outside the gene matches. The CDR3 length is 14 residues. The CDR3 reads CSTQPHLRGNEQFF. Here the CDR3 DNA reads TGCAGTACACAACCTCACCTGCGGGGGAATGAGCAGTTCTTC.

This clonotype has just a few counts. This chain connects TRBV29-1 to TRBJ2-5; no reliable D call. The end of the DNA is better explained by TRBJ2-7, so the J call may be wrong. Looked up from germline, CDR1 is SQVTM and CDR2 is ANQGSEA. The CDR3 contains 12 residues. The CDR3 loop is CSVEWSPYEQYF. Here the CDR3 DNA reads TGCAGCGTTGAATGGTCTCCCTACGAGCAGTACTTC.

The chain is built from TRBV10-3 and TRBJ2-1; TRBD1 aligns across 7 bases. Germline V gene data show CDR1 as ENHRY and CDR2 as SYGVKD. Trimming took 5 bases from V and 7 from J; bases not matched to a gene: 11. The CDR3 runs 15 residues. For the CDR3, the DNA is TGTGCCATCAGTTCGACAGGGTTGGTAACTAATGAGCAGTTCTTC. Residues: CAISSTGLVTNEQFF.

The chain links TRBV3-1 to TRBJ1-1; a weak D match, TRBD1 (5 bases). CDR1 LGHDT and CDR2 YNNKEL come from the germline V gene (reference sequence). The CDR3 has 14 residues. Trimming left V 0 bases short and J 4 bases short, with 9 bases between. CDR3 nucleotide sequence: TGTGCCAGCAGCCAAGACAGGGTGACCACTGAAGCTTTCTTT. It yields the protein CASSQDRVTTEAFF.

J is TRBJ2-1 and V is TRBV7-9; 14 bases agree with TRBD2. Trimming at V came to 5 bases and at J to 5 bases, leaving 5 bases not matched to a gene. In germline, CDR1 is SEHNR, CDR2 FQNEAQ (reference sequence). There are 16 residues in the CDR3. In DNA, the CDR3 is TGTGCCAGCAGCCCACTGGGACTAGCGGGGGACAATGAGCAGTTCTTC. Protein: CASSPLGLAGDNEQFF.

The rearrangement links TRBV29-1 to TRBJ2-2, with unresolved D. Germline V lookup: CDR1 SQVTM, CDR2 ANQGSEA. CDR3 length: 11 amino acids. The V and J ends lost 6 bases and 13 bases respectively, with 15 bases between them. CDR3 region: CSVATLAGLFF. CDR3 DNA sequence: TGCAGCGTCGCGACGTTGGCTGGGCTGTTTTTT.

For this clonotype: A junction boundary mismatches the germline segment, possibly from a read error. The chain has TRBV28 and TRBJ1-4; no reliable D call. CDR1 is MDHEN, CDR2 SYDVKM, per germline. The CDR3 length is 16 residues. CDR3 amino acids: CASRSPSTDPKEKLFF. CDR3 bases: TGTGCCAGCAGATCACCCAGTACAGACCCTAAGGAAAAACTGTTTTTT.

The gene calls are TRBV7-2 and TRBJ2-7, with 12 positions matching TRBD2. J lost 6 bases, V lost 5 bases, and 8 bases had no gene match. Looked up from germline, CDR1 is SGHTA and CDR2 is FQGNSA. CDR3 length equals 15 residues. DNA of the CDR3: TGTGCCAGCAGCCAGACGACTAGCGGGAGAGGCGAGCAGTACTTC. It codes for CASSQTTSGRGEQYF.

This clonotype was found once. This sequence joins TRBV12-3 or TRBV12-4 and TRBJ2-1, with 8 nucleotides matching TRBD2. J lost 7 bases, V lost 5 bases, and 13 bases had no gene match. The CDR3 covers 16 residues. This chain's CDR3 is CASSQEAGVPPNEQFF. The CDR3 nucleotides read TGTGCCAGCAGTCAAGAAGCGGGAGTCCCCCCTAATGAGCAGTTCTTC.

This clonotype was observed a handful of times. The rearrangement links TRBV13 to TRBJ2-4, with D possibly being TRBD2 (5 bases). Trimming took off 5 bases at V and 13 bases at J, with 18 bases between the two ends. Looked up from germline, CDR1 is PRHDT and CDR2 is FYEKMQ (reference sequence). CDR3 size: 13 residues. This CDR3 is CASSPRAAVTQYF. The CDR3 DNA sequence: TGTGCCAGCAGCCCCCGGGCAGCGGTAACCCAGTACTTC.

This clonotype was detected only once. The chain has TRBV5-1 and TRBJ2-1, with 9 bases lining up with TRBD1. CDR3 length: 16 residues. Germline V lookup: CDR1 SGHRS, CDR2 YFSETQ. The V and J ends lost 4 bases and 4 bases, in that order; junction bases with no gene match: 9. The CDR3 nucleotides read TGCGCCAGCAGCCGGGGCCGGGACAGGGTTTACAATGAGCAGTTCTTC. Amino acids: CASSRGRDRVYNEQFF.

This rearrangement joins TRBV7-8 to TRBJ1-5; no clear D gene. This CDR3 is 14 amino acids long. Germline-derived CDR1 and CDR2 are SGHVS and FQNEAQ. V was trimmed by 1 base and J by 5 bases, leaving 9 bases between them. The CDR3 region has the DNA TGTGCCAGCAGCTTAGATGGCCGTTATCAGCCCCAGCATTTT. Translated, it gives CASSLDGRYQPQHF.

This chain's CDR3 is CASTETTQETQYF. CDR3 bases: TGTGCCAGCACAGAGACGACTCAAGAGACCCAGTACTTC. The chain joins TRBV2 to TRBJ2-5, with D unresolved. V was clipped by 7 bases and J by 2 bases, with 11 bases between them. The CDR3 is made up of 13 amino acids. The germline V gene has CDR1 SNHLY and CDR2 FYNNEI.

This clonotype has a count of ten or more. V usage is TRBV6-4 and J usage is TRBJ2-3; D gene ambiguous. The V end was cut by 2 bases, the J end by 1 base, with 4 bases between. The germline V gene encodes CDR1 MRHNA and CDR2 SNTAGT. This CDR3 contains 13 residues. The CDR3 reads CASSDEGTDTQYF. The CDR3 DNA follows: TGTGCCAGCAGTGACGAGGGCACAGATACGCAGTATTTT.

The V gene is TRBV11-2, the J gene TRBJ2-7; TRBD1 or TRBD2 may be the D gene (5 bases each). This CDR3 has 14 amino acids. Germline CDR1 is SGHAT and CDR2 is FQNNGV. Deletions cut 3 bases from V and 2 bases from J, with 11 bases between. The CDR3 DNA reads as TGTGCCAGCAGCTTTCGGGACGGAGCCTACGAGCAGTACTTC. It codes for CASSFRDGAYEQYF.

This sequence joins TRBV9 and TRBJ2-7; D remains unclear. The tail of the sequence fits TRBJ2-5 better, so the J call may be wrong. This CDR3 is built from 14 residues. Germline V gene lookup returns CDR1 SGDLS and CDR2 YYNGEE. CDR3 sequence: CASSVGTDEETQYF. CDR3 nucleotide sequence: TGTGCCAGCAGCGTAGGAACGGATGAAGAGACCCAGTACTTC.

This clonotype occurred a few times. This chain uses TRBV12-3 or TRBV12-4 with TRBJ2-5, with D maybe TRBD2 (6 bases). The J call is doubtful: the DNA matches TRBJ2-7 better. The CDR3 is 15 residues long. The CDR3 DNA reads TGTGCCAGCAGTTTGTGGTCGGGAGACGCCTACGAGCAGTACTTC. Translating it yields CASSLWSGDAYEQYF.

The chain recombines TRBV7-9 with TRBJ2-7; no definite D call. Trimming removed 5 bases from V and 2 bases from J, with 16 bases in between. Germline lookup yields CDR1 SEHNR and CDR2 FQNEAQ (reference sequence). The CDR3 totals 15 residues. In nucleotides, the CDR3 is TGTGCCAGCAGCCCCAGGTGGCAGACCCCCTACGAGCAGTACTTC. Its translation is CASSPRWQTPYEQYF.

The rearrangement links TRBV19 to TRBJ2-2, with 7 bases lining up with TRBD1. The germline V gene has CDR1 LNHDA and CDR2 SQIVND (reference sequence). J gave up 2 bases and V 3 bases, and 9 bases lay outside the gene matches. CDR3 length: 17 amino acids. CDR3 protein: CASSIPADRVNTGELFF. CDR3 nucleotides: TGTGCCAGTAGTATCCCCGCAGACAGGGTAAACACCGGGGAGCTGTTTTTT.

The table lists this clonotype with a few counts. The CDR3 nucleotides are TGCAGTGCTAGAGATCCTCCCGCGGCGGGAGTTACAGAGACCCAGTACTTC. It encodes CSARDPPAAGVTETQYF. The chain combines TRBV20-1 with TRBJ2-5; 7 nucleotides align to TRBD2. CDR3 length equals 17 residues. The germline CDR1 and CDR2 sequences are DFQATT and SNEGSKA (reference sequence). The ends lost 0 bases at V and 4 bases at J; junction bases unmatched: 14.

A word on this clonotype: One end of the junction is discordant with germline, which a read error may explain. The J gene is TRBJ2-6, the V gene TRBV5-1; the D gene is possibly TRBD2 (6 bases). Germline V CDR1 and CDR2: SGHRS, YFSETQ. This CDR3 region has 18 residues. The CDR3 protein is CASTLRIREHSGANVLTF. The CDR3 coding sequence is TGCGCCAGCACCTTGCGAATACGGGAGCACTCTGGGGCCAACGTCCTGACTTTC.

This clonotype came up once. CDR3 protein: CASSYLKGMNTEAFF. CDR3 nucleotide sequence: TGTGCCAGCAGTTATTTGAAAGGTATGAACACTGAAGCTTTCTTT. The J gene is TRBJ1-1, the V gene TRBV6-6, with D unresolved. Germline assignment: CDR1 MNHNY and CDR2 SVGAGI (reference sequence). This CDR3 is 15 amino acids long. Deletions cut 3 bases from V and 0 bases from J, with 11 bases between.